The rows below give T cell receptor beta chains drawn from one sample of a study of early stage breast cancer tumors. Data came from immunoSEQ multiplex PCR; TCRdb stores just in-frame clones and leaves some out. The sample records just over 50,000 clones, around 80% being singletons. The sequencing sample was made of blood. The receptor set was obtained from a person aged 35 to 50 with breast cancer. Each CDR3 is given with its conserved first and last residue. Fields, in order: clone size, J gene, D gene, CDR3 length, V gene, CDR3 protein, CDR3 DNA. The D gene is left open where the match is weak. Clone size is not always given. Where it is, it says once, few, many or a class for expanded clones.

- | TRBJ2-3 | - | 15 | TRBV19 | CASSMGETSTDTQYF | TGTGCCAGTAGTATGGGTGAGACGAGCACAGATACGCAGTATTTT
- | TRBJ2-7 | TRBD1 | 14 | TRBV15 | CATSRTGIGYEQYF | TGTGCCACCAGCAGGACAGGGATCGGCTACGAGCAGTACTTC
once | TRBJ2-5 | TRBD1 | 16 | TRBV2 | CASSLPGQGSQETQYF | TGTGCCAGCAGTTTGCCGGGACAGGGATCTCAAGAGACCCAGTACTTC
- | TRBJ2-7 | - | 12 | TRBV18 | CASSPDTYEQYF | TGTGCCAGCTCACCGGACACCTACGAGCAGTACTTC
- | TRBJ2-7 | TRBD1 | 18 | TRBV4-2 | CASSKITTGTGVGYEQYF | TGTGCCAGCAGTAAGATTACAACAGGGACAGGCGTAGGGTACGAGCAGTACTTC
once | TRBJ2-3 | TRBD2 | 15 | TRBV27 | CASSSLAGVSGTQYF | TGTGCCAGCAGTTCCCTAGCGGGAGTGTCGGGTACGCAGTATTTT
- | TRBJ2-7 | TRBD1 | 15 | TRBV5-1 | CASSYSGTGIYEQYF | TGCGCCAGCAGCTACTCCGGGACAGGCATCTACGAGCAGTACTTC
- | TRBJ2-7 | - | 16 | TRBV11-2 | CASSLGLRTTPGEQYF | TGTGCCAGCAGCTTAGGTCTCCGGACGACGCCCGGGGAGCAGTACTTC
few | TRBJ2-2 | TRBD1 | 14 | TRBV19 | CASRGGGNTGELFF | TGTGCCAGTAGAGGGGGCGGGAACACCGGGGAGCTGTTTTTT
few | TRBJ1-2 | TRBD1 | 13 | TRBV6-6 | CASRQGQVYGYTF | TGTGCCAGCAGGCAGGGACAGGTCTATGGCTACACCTTC
- | TRBJ2-7 | TRBD2 | 17 | TRBV4-1 | CASSSYWAGLDSYEQYF | TGCGCCAGCAGCTCCTATTGGGCGGGACTAGACTCTTACGAGCAGTACTTC
- | TRBJ2-3 | - | 15 | TRBV6-6 | CASSYSLGDTDTQYF | TGTGCCAGCAGTTACTCTCTGGGTGACACAGATACGCAGTATTTT
- | TRBJ2-6 | - | 14 | TRBV11-3 | CASSLEPGANVLTF | TGTGCCAGCAGCTTAGAGCCTGGGGCCAACGTCCTGACTTTC
- | TRBJ1-5 | - | 14 | TRBV2 | CASRGGYSNQPQHF | TGTGCCAGCAGGGGGGGGTATAGCAATCAGCCCCAGCATTTT
- | TRBJ2-5 | - | 14 | TRBV7-9 | CASSPGLQQETQYF | TGTGCCAGCAGCCCGGGACTTCAACAAGAGACCCAGTACTTC
- | TRBJ1-3 | - | 15 | TRBV5-6 | CASSPRGARGNTIYF | TGTGCCAGCAGCCCCCGAGGGGCTCGTGGAAACACCATATATTTT